These 16 T cell receptor beta chains originate from one sample sequenced in a study of identical twins. TCRdb itself ran the 5' RACE reads through MiXCR, one entry per CDR3 protein. The sample has 420,000 or so distinct CDR3 sequences; less than 20% are singletons. Sequencing input: naive T cells sorted from blood. The receptors originated from a man aged 50-59 years in good health.

This clonotype was counted many times. J is TRBJ2-1 and V is TRBV7-9, with D maybe TRBD2 (5 bases). The germline V gene has CDR1 SEHNR and CDR2 FQNEAQ (reference sequence). This CDR3 is built from 12 residues. Trimming took 5 bases from V and 8 from J, leaving 10 bases between them. The CDR3: CASSGGGYEQFF. The CDR3 nucleotides are TGTGCCAGCAGCGGAGGTGGTTATGAGCAGTTCTTC.

This clonotype appeared a few times. This rearrangement joins TRBV4-2 to TRBJ2-7; D could derive from TRBD1 or TRBD2 (6 bases each). The germline V gene encodes CDR1 LGHNA and CDR2 YNFKEQ. This CDR3 spans 15 amino acids. The V end lost 0 bases, the J end lost 3 bases, and 12 bases lay between the germline ends. CDR3 in DNA: TGTGCCAGCAGCCAAGAGAGGGGGGCCCGCTACGAGCAGTACTTC. Encoded protein: CASSQERGARYEQYF.

This clonotype was observed many times. The junction shows a germline mismatch at one end, possibly a read error. The gene calls are TRBV5-6 and TRBJ1-4; D call uncertain. This CDR3 is 14 amino acids long. In germline, CDR1 is SGHDT, CDR2 YYEEEE. The CDR3 protein is CASSLSWEREKLFF. The CDR3 DNA reads TGTGCCAGCAGCTTGAGTTGGGAGCGTGAAAAACTTTTTTTT.

The rearrangement joins TRBV7-2 to TRBJ2-3, with 10 nucleotides matching TRBD2. Trimming removed 4 bases from V and 4 bases from J; junction bases left unmatched: 5. Germline values: CDR1 SGHTA, CDR2 FQGNSA. This CDR3 has 15 amino acids. The CDR3 DNA reads TGTGCCAGCAGCTCAAGGACTAGCGGCCCAGATACGCAGTATTTT. Protein: CASSSRTSGPDTQYF.

Regarding this clonotype: One end of the junction varies from germline; a read error may be responsible. The chain is built from TRBV7-9 and TRBJ1-2, with a possible D match to TRBD1 (5 bases). The germline V gene encodes CDR1 SEHNR and CDR2 FQNEAQ (reference sequence). The CDR3 totals 11 residues. CDR3 protein: CASSSGPGSSF. The CDR3, as DNA: TGTGCCAGCAGCTCGGGTCCAGGGTCTTCCTTC.

This clonotype has a count of ten or more. The chain recombines TRBV20-1 with TRBJ2-7; maybe TRBD1 (6 bases). The CDR3 consists of 16 residues. V lost 0 bases and J 7 bases, leaving 22 bases between the germline ends. In germline, CDR1 is DFQATT, CDR2 SNEGSKA (reference sequence). This CDR3 reads CSARDQRTAFLREQYF. The DNA of the CDR3 is TGCAGTGCTAGAGATCAGAGGACAGCCTTTTTGAGGGAGCAGTACTTC.

The table lists this clonotype with many counts. The chain joins TRBV7-9 to TRBJ1-4; no clear D. The ends were cut back, 6 bases at V and 7 bases at J, with 15 bases in the middle. Germline assignment: CDR1 SEHNR and CDR2 FQNEAQ (reference sequence). The CDR3 sequence is 14 residues long. The chain's CDR3 is CASSSGFRGEKLFF. CDR3 DNA: TGTGCCAGCAGTTCGGGCTTTCGTGGTGAAAAACTGTTTTTT.

The chain has TRBV20-1 and TRBJ1-5, with D perhaps matching TRBD1 (5 bases). This CDR3 comprises 14 residues. Germline V gene sequence: CDR1 DFQATT, CDR2 SNEGSKA (reference sequence). The V gene lost 6 bases and the J gene lost 1 base, with 13 bases spanning the gap. CDR3 nucleotides: TGCAGTGCCGGTCAGGGTTTGAGCAATCAGCCCCAGCATTTT. Its protein is CSAGQGLSNQPQHF.

Notes on this clonotype: With a much larger clone just one base away, this may be a read error. The chain carries TRBV5-1 and TRBJ2-7; 7 bases agree with TRBD1. The length of the CDR3 is 14 residues. The germline V gene encodes CDR1 SGHRS and CDR2 YFSETQ. CDR3 protein: CAISLGDRIYEQYF. The DNA for the CDR3 is TGCGCCATCAGCTTGGGGGACAGAATCTACGAGCAGTACTTC. Filled out from reference TRBV5-1 and TRBJ2-7, the complete variable domain reads KAGVTQTPRYLIKTRGQQVTLSCSPISGHRSVSWYQQTPGQGLQFLFEYFSETQRNKGNFPGRFSGRQFSNSRSEMNVSTLELGDSALYLCAISLGDRIYEQYFGPGTRLTVT.

The table lists this clonotype with many counts. The V gene is TRBV12-3 or TRBV12-4, the J gene TRBJ2-1, with D perhaps TRBD1 (6 bases). The CDR3 totals 13 residues. With 5 bases removed from V and 5 bases from J, the gap between germline ends came to 10 bases. Written as DNA, the CDR3 is TGTGCCAGCAGTATCGGGACAAACAATGAGCAGTTCTTC. This gives the protein CASSIGTNNEQFF.

The table lists this clonotype with a few counts. The V gene is TRBV20-1, the J gene TRBJ1-4, with 8 positions matching TRBD1. J was trimmed by 10 bases and V by 1 base; bases with no gene match: 5. The CDR3 consists of 13 residues. Germline loops: CDR1 DFQATT, CDR2 SNEGSKA (reference sequence). The CDR3 DNA follows: TGCAGTGCTAGAGTACAGGGGGGGGGAAAACTGTTTTTT. Its translation: CSARVQGGGKLFF.

This clonotype was observed a handful of times. The chain uses TRBV28 and TRBJ2-5; possible D gene TRBD2, 6 bases. There are 15 residues in the CDR3. Germline values: CDR1 MDHEN, CDR2 SYDVKM. Between the trimmed V and J ends, which lost 6 bases and 2 bases, there was a span of 16 bases. The DNA for the CDR3 is TGTGCCAGCAGCGGGAGACTAGAAGTTCAAGAGACCCAGTACTTC. Translation gives CASSGRLEVQETQYF.

The chain joins TRBV27 to TRBJ2-5; D remains ambiguous. This CDR3 spans 12 amino acids. Trimming cost V 5 bases and J 5 bases, with 9 bases left between them. The germline V gene encodes CDR1 MNHEY and CDR2 SMNVEV (reference sequence). CDR3 region: CASSPDTETQYF. The CDR3 DNA sequence: TGTGCCAGCAGTCCCGACACGGAGACCCAGTACTTC.

In this sample, this clonotype turned up many times. The CDR3 coding sequence is TGTGCCAGCAGCGTCTCATCAGGGGGGGGGCGCAACACCGGGGAGCTGTTTTTT. Its translation is CASSVSSGGGRNTGELFF. The genes are TRBV9 and TRBJ2-2; either TRBD1 or TRBD2 may supply D (7 bases each). The CDR3 is 18 residues long. CDR1 and CDR2 from the germline V gene are SGDLS and YYNGEE. V was trimmed by 2 bases and J by 2 bases, leaving 19 bases between them.

The chain uses TRBV27 and TRBJ2-3; 8 bases agree with TRBD2. V was pared by 8 bases and J by 1 base, with 8 bases of the junction left unmatched. CDR1 is MNHEY, CDR2 SMNVEV, per germline (reference sequence). CDR3 size: 15 residues. CDR3 amino acids: CASALGGARTDTQYF. The CDR3 DNA sequence: TGTGCCAGCGCCCTCGGGGGGGCCCGCACAGATACGCAGTATTTT.

This clonotype was seen only a few times. This chain joins TRBV5-1 and TRBJ2-1; 8 positions agree with TRBD1. The CDR3 consists of 16 residues. Germline CDR1 SGHRS, CDR2 YFSETQ. Unmatched junction bases numbered 5, after V lost 0 bases and J lost 3 bases. The CDR3 sequence is CASSLAGQGYYNEQFF. CDR3 nucleotide sequence: TGCGCCAGCAGCTTGGCCGGACAGGGATACTACAATGAGCAGTTCTTC.